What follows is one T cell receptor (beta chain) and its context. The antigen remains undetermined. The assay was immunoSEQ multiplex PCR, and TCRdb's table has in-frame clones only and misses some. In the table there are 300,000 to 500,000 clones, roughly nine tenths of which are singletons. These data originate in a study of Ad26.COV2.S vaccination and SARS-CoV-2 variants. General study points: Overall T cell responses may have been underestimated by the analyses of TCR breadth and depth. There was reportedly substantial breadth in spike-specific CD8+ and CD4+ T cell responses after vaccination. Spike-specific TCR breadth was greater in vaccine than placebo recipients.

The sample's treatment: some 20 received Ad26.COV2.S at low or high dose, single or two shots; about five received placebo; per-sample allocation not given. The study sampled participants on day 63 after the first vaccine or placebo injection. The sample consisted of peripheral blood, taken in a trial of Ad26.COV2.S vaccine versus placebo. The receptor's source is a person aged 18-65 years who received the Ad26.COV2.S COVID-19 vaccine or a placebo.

The DNA for the CDR3 is TGTGCCGGAGGTCAGGGTTCATCTGAAGCTTTCTTT. Protein: CAGGQGSSEAFF. This rearrangement joins TRBV7-9 to TRBJ1-1; D is perhaps TRBD1 (5 bases). Looked up from germline, CDR1 is SEHNR and CDR2 is FQNEAQ (reference sequence). Trimming removed 11 bases at V and 6 bases at J, with 16 bases between. The CDR3 loop spans 12 amino acids. Filled out from reference TRBV7-9 and TRBJ1-1, the complete variable domain reads DTGVSQNPRHKITKRGQNVTFRCDPISEHNRLYWYRQTLGQGPEFLTYFQNEAQLEKSRLLSDRFSAERPKGSFSTLEIQRTEQGDSAMYLCAGGQGSSEAFFGQGTRLTVV.